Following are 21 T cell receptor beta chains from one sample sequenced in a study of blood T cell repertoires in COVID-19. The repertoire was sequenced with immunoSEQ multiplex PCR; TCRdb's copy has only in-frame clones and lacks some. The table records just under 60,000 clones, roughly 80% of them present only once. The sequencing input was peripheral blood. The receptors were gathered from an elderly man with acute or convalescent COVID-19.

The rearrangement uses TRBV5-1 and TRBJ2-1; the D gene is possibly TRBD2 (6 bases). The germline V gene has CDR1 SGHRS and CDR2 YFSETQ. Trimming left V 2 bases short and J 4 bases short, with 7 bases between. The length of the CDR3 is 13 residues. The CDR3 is CASSFGTYNEQFF. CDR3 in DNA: TGCGCCAGCAGCTTCGGGACTTACAATGAGCAGTTCTTC.

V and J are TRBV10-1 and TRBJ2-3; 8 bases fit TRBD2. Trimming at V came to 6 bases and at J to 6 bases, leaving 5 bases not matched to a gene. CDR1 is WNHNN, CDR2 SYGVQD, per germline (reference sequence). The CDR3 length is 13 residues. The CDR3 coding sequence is TGCGCCAGCAGAGCGGGGGAAGAGGATACGCAGTATTTT. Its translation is CASRAGEEDTQYF.

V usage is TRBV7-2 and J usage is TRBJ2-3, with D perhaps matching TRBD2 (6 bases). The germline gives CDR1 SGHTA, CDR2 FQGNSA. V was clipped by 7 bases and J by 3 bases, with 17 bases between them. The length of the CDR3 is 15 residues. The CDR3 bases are TGTGCCAGCACCCTACTGGCGGGGAAAACAGATACGCAGTATTTT. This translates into CASTLLAGKTDTQYF.

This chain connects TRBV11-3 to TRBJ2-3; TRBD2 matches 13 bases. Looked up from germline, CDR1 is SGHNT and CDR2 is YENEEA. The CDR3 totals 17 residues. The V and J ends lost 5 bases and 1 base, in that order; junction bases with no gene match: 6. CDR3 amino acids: CASSLGLAGVGTDTQYF. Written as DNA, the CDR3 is TGTGCCAGCAGCCTCGGACTAGCGGGAGTGGGCACAGATACGCAGTATTTT.

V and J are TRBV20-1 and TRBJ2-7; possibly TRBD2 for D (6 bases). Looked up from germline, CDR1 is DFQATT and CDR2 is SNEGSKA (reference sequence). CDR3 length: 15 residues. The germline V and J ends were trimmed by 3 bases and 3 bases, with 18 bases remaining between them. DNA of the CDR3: TGCAGTGCTAGTTTTTATTCAGCGGAGGGCTACGAGCAGTACTTC. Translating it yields CSASFYSAEGYEQYF.

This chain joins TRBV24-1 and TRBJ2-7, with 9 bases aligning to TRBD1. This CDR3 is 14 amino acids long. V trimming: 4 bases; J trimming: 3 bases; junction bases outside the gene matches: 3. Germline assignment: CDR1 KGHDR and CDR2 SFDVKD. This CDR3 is CATSEGTGHYEQYF. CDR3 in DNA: TGTGCCACCAGTGAAGGGACAGGGCACTACGAGCAGTACTTC.

The CDR3: CASSSRTNQETQYF. Written as DNA, the CDR3 is TGTGCCAGCAGCTCCCGGACTAACCAAGAGACCCAGTACTTC. V and J are TRBV11-3 and TRBJ2-5; the D gene is possibly TRBD2 (6 bases). Germline values: CDR1 SGHNT, CDR2 YENEEA. The V and J ends lost 4 bases and 0 bases respectively, with 9 bases between them. CDR3 length equals 14 residues. Full variable domain (rest looked up from reference TRBV11-3 and TRBJ2-5): EAGVVQSPRYKIIEKKQPVAFWCNPISGHNTLYWYLQNLGQGPELLIRYENEEAVDDSQLPKDRFSAERLKGVDSTLKIQPAELGDSAVYLCASSSRTNQETQYFGPGTRLLVL.

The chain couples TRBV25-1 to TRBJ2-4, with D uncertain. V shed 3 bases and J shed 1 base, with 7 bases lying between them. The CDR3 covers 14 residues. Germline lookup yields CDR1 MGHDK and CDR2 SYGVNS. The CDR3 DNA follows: TGTGCCAGCAGTGATAGTGGTGCCAAAAACATTCAGTACTTC. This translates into CASSDSGAKNIQYF.

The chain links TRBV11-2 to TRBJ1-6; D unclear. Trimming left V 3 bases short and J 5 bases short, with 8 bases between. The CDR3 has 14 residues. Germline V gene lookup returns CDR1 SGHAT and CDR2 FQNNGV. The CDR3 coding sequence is TGTGCCAGCAGCTTTGGAGGGCATAATTCACCCCTCCACTTT. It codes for CASSFGGHNSPLHF.

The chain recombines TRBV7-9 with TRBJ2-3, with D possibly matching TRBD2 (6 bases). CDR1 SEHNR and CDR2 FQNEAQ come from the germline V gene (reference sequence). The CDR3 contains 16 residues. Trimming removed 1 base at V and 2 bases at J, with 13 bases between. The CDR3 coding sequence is TGTGCCAGCAGCTTAGTTCGTCCGGGGGACACAGATACGCAGTATTTT. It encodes CASSLVRPGDTDTQYF.

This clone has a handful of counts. CDR3 sequence (DNA): TGTGCCAGCAGCTTACGCCTACAGGGGGAGCTTAAAAACTATGGCTACACCTTC. Translated: CASSLRLQGELKNYGYTF. The chain recombines TRBV7-8 with TRBJ1-2; the match to TRBD1 covers 8 bases. The CDR3 has 18 amino acids. CDR1 and CDR2 from the germline V gene are SGHVS and FQNEAQ. After removal of 2 bases from V and 2 bases from J, the junction contained 13 bases not matched to a gene.

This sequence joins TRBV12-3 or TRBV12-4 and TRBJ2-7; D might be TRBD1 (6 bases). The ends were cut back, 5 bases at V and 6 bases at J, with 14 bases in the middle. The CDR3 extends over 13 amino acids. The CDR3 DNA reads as TGTGCCAGCAGTCTAACAGGGCCCGGCGAGCAGTACTTC. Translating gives CASSLTGPGEQYF.

The chain's CDR3 is CASKLGTGYLTTEAFF. The CDR3 nucleotides are TGTGCCAGCAAATTGGGGACAGGGTATCTGACCACTGAAGCTTTCTTT. The J gene is TRBJ1-1, the V gene TRBV5-4; 9 nucleotides line up with TRBD1. Losses at the gene ends were 6 bases for V and 4 bases for J; bases not matched to a gene: 13. This CDR3 has 16 amino acids. Per the germline V gene, CDR1 is SGHNT and CDR2 is YYREEE (reference sequence).

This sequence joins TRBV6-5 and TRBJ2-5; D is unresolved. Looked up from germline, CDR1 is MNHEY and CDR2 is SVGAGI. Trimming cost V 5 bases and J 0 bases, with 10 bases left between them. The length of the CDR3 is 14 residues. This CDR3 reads CASSPLSYQETQYF. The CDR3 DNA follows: TGTGCCAGCAGTCCCCTATCCTACCAAGAGACCCAGTACTTC.

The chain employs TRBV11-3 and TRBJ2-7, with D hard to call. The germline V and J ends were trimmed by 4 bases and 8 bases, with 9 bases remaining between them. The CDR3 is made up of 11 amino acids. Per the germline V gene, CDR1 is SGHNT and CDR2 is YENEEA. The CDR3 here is CASSSDFKQYF. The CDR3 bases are TGTGCCAGCAGCTCAGACTTTAAGCAGTACTTC.

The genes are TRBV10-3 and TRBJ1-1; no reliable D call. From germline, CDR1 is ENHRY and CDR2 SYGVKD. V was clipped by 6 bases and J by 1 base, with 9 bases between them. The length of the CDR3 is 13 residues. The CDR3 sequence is CAIRGGRNTEAFF. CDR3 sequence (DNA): TGTGCCATCAGGGGAGGTCGGAACACTGAAGCTTTCTTT.

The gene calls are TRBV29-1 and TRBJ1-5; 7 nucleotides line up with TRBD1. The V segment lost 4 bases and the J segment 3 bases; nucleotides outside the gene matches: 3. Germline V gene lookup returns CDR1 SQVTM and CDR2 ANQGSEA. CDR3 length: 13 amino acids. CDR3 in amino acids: CSVAQGVNQPQHF. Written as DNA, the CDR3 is TGCAGCGTTGCCCAGGGGGTCAATCAGCCCCAGCATTTT.

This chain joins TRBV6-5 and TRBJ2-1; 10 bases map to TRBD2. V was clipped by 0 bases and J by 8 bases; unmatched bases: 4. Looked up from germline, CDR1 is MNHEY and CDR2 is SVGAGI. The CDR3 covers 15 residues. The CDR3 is CASSYSRLAGDEQFF. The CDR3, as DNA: TGTGCCAGCAGTTACTCGAGGCTAGCGGGAGATGAGCAGTTCTTC.

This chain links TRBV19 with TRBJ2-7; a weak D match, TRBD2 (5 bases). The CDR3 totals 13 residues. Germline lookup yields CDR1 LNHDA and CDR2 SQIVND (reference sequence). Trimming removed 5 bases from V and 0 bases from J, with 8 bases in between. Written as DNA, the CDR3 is TGTGCCAGTAGTCGGGAACCCTCCTACGAGCAGTACTTC. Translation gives CASSREPSYEQYF.

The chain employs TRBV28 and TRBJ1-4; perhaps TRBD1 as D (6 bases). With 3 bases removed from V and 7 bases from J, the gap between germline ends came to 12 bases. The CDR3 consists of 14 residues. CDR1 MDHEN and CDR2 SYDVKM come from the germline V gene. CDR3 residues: CASSLRGGIEKLFF. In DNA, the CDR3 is TGTGCCAGCAGTTTGAGGGGGGGGATTGAAAAACTGTTTTTT. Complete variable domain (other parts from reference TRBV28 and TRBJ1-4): DVKVTQSSRYLVKRTGEKVFLECVQDMDHENMFWYRQDPGLGLRLIYFSYDVKMKEKGDIPEGYSVSREKKERFSLILESASTNQTSMYLCASSLRGGIEKLFFGSGTQLSVL.

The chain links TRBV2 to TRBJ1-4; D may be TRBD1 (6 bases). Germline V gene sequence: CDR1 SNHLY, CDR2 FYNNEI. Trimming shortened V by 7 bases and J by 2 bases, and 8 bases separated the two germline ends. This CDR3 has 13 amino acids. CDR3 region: CASIQGTNEKLFF. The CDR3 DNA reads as TGTGCCAGCATTCAGGGGACTAATGAAAAACTGTTTTTT.